This T cell receptor beta chain was identified during a study of shared clonotypes between healthy human individuals. Across the whole study: With ages of 18 to 49, the donors were a couple of women and three men.

Details on this clone: What it binds is not known.

Original methodology: Junction-only sequences without quality scores were provided by ImmunoSEQ, so filtering was different. The table came from immunoSEQ multiplex PCR; TCRdb's copy has only in-frame clones and leaves some out. V and J calls plus clone size are reproduced from that table; the DNA served to infer D and trimming. Of over a million clones detected, approximately 98.5% appear once; the ten largest clones hold 0.36%. Study results and caveats: Clonotype sharing levels among donors were expected to vary with sequencing depth.

The CDR3 length is 12 residues. Trimming removed 3 bases at V and 1 base at J, with 6 bases between. Germline V gene lookup returns CDR1 SQVTM and CDR2 ANQGSEA. This TCR was recovered from a man aged 25 to 40 in good health. Sequenced sample: naive CD4+ T cells sorted from blood. The subset is: CD45RA+ positively selected. The chain couples TRBV29-1 to TRBJ1-1; D unresolved. The CDR3 DNA follows: TGCAGCGTTGACGCTGAGAACACTGAAGCTTTCTTT. The encoded protein is CSVDAENTEAFF. Filled out from reference TRBV29-1 and TRBJ1-1, the complete variable domain reads SAVISQKPSRDICQRGTSLTIQCQVDSQVTMMFWYRQQPGQSLTLIATANQGSEATYESGFVIDKFPISRPNLTFSTLTVSNMSPEDSSIYLCSVDAENTEAFFGQGTRLTVV.